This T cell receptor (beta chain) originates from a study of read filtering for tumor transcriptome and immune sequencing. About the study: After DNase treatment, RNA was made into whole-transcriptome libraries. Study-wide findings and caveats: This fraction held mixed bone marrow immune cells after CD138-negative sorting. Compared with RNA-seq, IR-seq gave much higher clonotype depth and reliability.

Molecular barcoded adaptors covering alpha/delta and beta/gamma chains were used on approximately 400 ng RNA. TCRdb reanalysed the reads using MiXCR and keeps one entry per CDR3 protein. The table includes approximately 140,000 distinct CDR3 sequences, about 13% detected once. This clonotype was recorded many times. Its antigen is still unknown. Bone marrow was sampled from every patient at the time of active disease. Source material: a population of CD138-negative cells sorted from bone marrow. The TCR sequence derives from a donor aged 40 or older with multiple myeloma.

The CDR3 reads CSGRDSFWDEQFF. The CDR3 DNA is TGCAGCGGGCGGGACTCTTTCTGGGATGAGCAGTTCTTC. The V and J genes are TRBV29-1 and TRBJ2-1; tentatively, D is TRBD2 (6 bases). This CDR3 has 13 residues. Germline CDR1 reads SQVTM; CDR2 reads ANQGSEA. V lost 7 bases and J lost 8, with 18 bases in between.